A single sample gave rise to the 12 T cell receptor beta chains below, sequenced in a study of blood T cell repertoires in COVID-19. Here immunoSEQ multiplex PCR was the method, and the copy in TCRdb shows in-frame clones only, minus some. The sample has more than 60,000 clones, approximately 86% seen once; the top ten hold over 6%. The sequencing sample was made of peripheral blood. These receptor sequences come from a man aged 80 or over with COVID-19, enrolled during active disease.

The CDR3 protein is CASGLGGEKLFF. The CDR3 coding sequence is TGTGCTAGTGGCCTGGGAGGGGAAAAACTGTTTTTT. The chain combines TRBV12-5 with TRBJ1-4; D is unresolved. V was shortened by 6 bases and J by 8 bases, with 10 bases between the two germline ends. Germline V gene lookup returns CDR1 LGHNT and CDR2 FRNRAP. The CDR3 totals 12 residues.

This chain uses TRBV18 with TRBJ2-1; 7 nucleotides agree with TRBD2. Germline V CDR1 and CDR2: KGHSH, LQKENI. Trimming took 3 bases from V and 3 from J; bases not matched to a gene: 11. CDR3 length: 17 residues. CDR3 coding DNA: TGTGCCAGCTCACCGTCTCCCGGGCGGGGGAGCTACAATGAGCAGTTCTTC. Translation: CASSPSPGRGSYNEQFF.

This rearrangement joins TRBV5-5 to TRBJ2-1, with D perhaps matching TRBD1 (5 bases). This CDR3 is built from 15 residues. From germline, CDR1 is SGHKS and CDR2 YYEKEE (reference sequence). V was shortened by 4 bases and J by 4 bases, with 15 bases between the two germline ends. The CDR3 reads CASSPSDNLYNEQFF. CDR3 sequence (DNA): TGTGCCAGCAGCCCCTCGGACAACCTTTACAATGAGCAGTTCTTC. Drawing the rest from reference TRBV5-5 and TRBJ2-1, the complete variable domain is DAGVTQSPTHLIKTRGQQVTLRCSPISGHKSVSWYQQVLGQGPQFIFQYYEKEERGRGNFPDRFSARQFPNYSSELNVNALLLGDSALYLCASSPSDNLYNEQFFGPGTRLTVL.

The CDR3 nucleotides are TGTGCCAGCTCACCGACAGGTGCTAATTCACCCCTCCACTTT. The encoded protein is CASSPTGANSPLHF. This chain uses TRBV18 with TRBJ1-6, with D possibly matching TRBD1 (6 bases). The length of the CDR3 is 14 residues. In germline, CDR1 is KGHSH, CDR2 LQKENI. Between the trimmed V and J ends, which lost 3 bases and 6 bases, there was a span of 9 bases.

The rearrangement uses TRBV7-9 and TRBJ1-1; 11 nucleotides align to TRBD1. V lost 3 bases, J lost 4 bases, and 4 bases stayed unmatched. This CDR3 comprises 15 residues. The germline V gene encodes CDR1 SEHNR and CDR2 FQNEAQ (reference sequence). The CDR3 DNA reads TGTGCCAGCAGCTTGGGACAGGGGGGGACCACTGAAGCTTTCTTT. Translated, it gives CASSLGQGGTTEAFF.

V and J are TRBV6-2 or TRBV6-3 and TRBJ2-5, with a possible D match to TRBD1 (5 bases). Trimming shortened V by 6 bases and J by 5 bases, and 19 bases separated the two germline ends. The CDR3 consists of 15 residues. Germline V gene sequence: CDR1 MNHEY, CDR2 SVGEGT. The CDR3 region is CASSSPGFSQETQYF. The CDR3 region has the DNA TGTGCCAGCAGCTCTCCAGGGTTCTCCCAGGAGACCCAGTACTTC.

This rearrangement joins TRBV19 to TRBJ1-3, with 7 bases lining up with TRBD1. Germline V CDR1 and CDR2: LNHDA, SQIVND (reference sequence). This CDR3 has 15 amino acids. The V gene end was trimmed by 5 bases and the J gene end by 1 base; junction bases not matched to a gene: 5. The CDR3 nucleotides are TGTGCCAGTAGTGCACAGGGGAGATCTGGAAACACCATATATTTT. Protein product: CASSAQGRSGNTIYF. Supplemented by reference TRBV19 and TRBJ1-3, the full variable domain reads DGGITQSPKYLFRKEGQNVTLSCEQNLNHDAMYWYRQDPGQGLRLIYYSQIVNDFQKGDIAEGYSVSREKKESFPLTVTSAQKNPTAFYLCASSAQGRSGNTIYFGEGSWLTVV.

V usage is TRBV3-1 (or the pseudogene TRBV3-2) and J usage is TRBJ2-3; 12 bases fit TRBD2. Looked up from germline, CDR1 is LGHDT and CDR2 is YNNKEL (reference sequence). J was trimmed by 4 bases and V by 0 bases; bases with no gene match: 8. The CDR3 extends over 18 amino acids. The CDR3 region has the DNA TGTGCCAGCAGCCAAGAGCTAGCGGGGGGGCCCGGTGCAGATACGCAGTATTTT. Protein product: CASSQELAGGPGADTQYF.

This clone was detected only a few times. The gene calls are TRBV6-5 and TRBJ1-2; a weak D match, TRBD1 (5 bases). There are 15 residues in the CDR3. V was pared by 4 bases and J by 4 bases, with 16 bases between. In germline, CDR1 is MNHEY, CDR2 SVGAGI. For the CDR3, the DNA is TGTGCCAGCAGTTCCGCGGGGGGAGGGGTCTATGGCTACACCTTC. It translates to CASSSAGGGVYGYTF.

This sequence joins TRBV9 and TRBJ2-5; TRBD2 is a possible D gene (6 bases). This CDR3 is 15 amino acids long. CDR1 is SGDLS and CDR2 is YYNGEE in the germline V gene. V was clipped by 2 bases and J by 2 bases, with 13 bases between them. CDR3 loop: CASSVDSTRQETQYF. The CDR3, as DNA: TGTGCCAGCAGCGTTGACTCGACTAGACAAGAGACCCAGTACTTC.

The rearrangement uses TRBV19 and TRBJ1-5; perhaps TRBD1 as D (5 bases). The germline CDR1 and CDR2 sequences are LNHDA and SQIVND (reference sequence). CDR3 length equals 16 residues. Trimming pared 7 bases from V and 6 bases from J, leaving 22 bases between. The CDR3 here is CASTISSRRVAQPQHF. DNA for the CDR3: TGTGCCAGTACCATATCCTCACGCAGGGTGGCTCAGCCCCAGCATTTT.

V gene TRBV9 combines with J gene TRBJ1-5; 10 bases match TRBD1. CDR1 is SGDLS, CDR2 YYNGEE, per germline. There are 15 residues in the CDR3. The junction had 2 bases not matched to a gene; V was cut back by 3 bases and J by 2 bases. As DNA, the CDR3 is TGTGCCAGCAGCGAGGGGACAGGGGGCAATCAGCCCCAGCATTTT. Its protein product is CASSEGTGGNQPQHF.